These T cell receptor beta chains were read from a single sample in a study of CD8 T cells in ankylosing spondylitis. From the 5' RACE reads, TCRdb called clonotypes with MiXCR, one entry per CDR3 protein. The table records about 160,000 distinct CDR3 sequences, 18% of them present only once. The specimen sequenced was blood, either unsorted or a sorted T cell fraction (not recorded which). The source is a male donor with ankylosing spondylitis or in good health (not recorded which). Both conserved end residues are part of each CDR3. A D gene is named only where the DNA matches it firmly. Clone size is not always given. Where it is, it says once, few, many or a class for expanded clones.

J gene: TRBJ2-2
clone size: few
V gene: TRBV28
D gene: NA
CDR3 protein: CASAPLISASRGAGELFF
CDR3 DNA: TGTGCCAGCGCCCCCCTCATCTCAGCGTCACGTGGGGCCGGGGAGCTGTTTTTT

J gene: TRBJ1-1
clone size: NA
V gene: TRBV9
D gene: NA
CDR3 protein: CASSPRTRGAYTEAFF
CDR3 DNA: TGTGCCAGCAGCCCCCGGACAAGAGGTGCGTACACTGAAGCTTTCTTT

J gene: TRBJ2-1
clone size: NA
V gene: TRBV10-2
D gene: NA
CDR3 protein: CASSLTGRGDEQFF
CDR3 DNA: TGCGCCAGCAGTCTTACAGGGAGAGGCGATGAGCAGTTCTTC

J gene: TRBJ2-1
clone size: few
V gene: TRBV11-1
D gene: NA
CDR3 protein: CASSFPGPSSYNEQFF
CDR3 DNA: TGTGCCAGCAGCTTTCCGGGACCGAGCTCCTACAATGAGCAGTTCTTC

J gene: TRBJ2-7
clone size: NA
V gene: TRBV6-5
D gene: TRBD2
CDR3 protein: CASSYSGRGEQYF
CDR3 DNA: TGTGCCAGCAGTTACTCAGGGCGGGGGGAGCAGTACTTC

J gene: TRBJ1-1
clone size: NA
V gene: TRBV6-2/TRBV6-3
D gene: NA
CDR3 protein: CASSYSSGGEAFF
CDR3 DNA: TGTGCCAGCAGTTACTCGTCCGGCGGTGAAGCTTTCTTT

J gene: TRBJ2-1
clone size: few
V gene: TRBV6-5
D gene: TRBD2
CDR3 protein: CACGRGGSVGEQFF
CDR3 DNA: TGTGCCTGCGGGAGGGGAGGGTCTGTGGGGGAGCAGTTCTTC

J gene: TRBJ2-2
clone size: NA
V gene: TRBV5-6
D gene: TRBD1
CDR3 protein: CASSSPRGIAGELFF
CDR3 DNA: TGTGCCAGCAGCTCGCCCAGGGGGATCGCCGGGGAGCTGTTTTTT

J gene: TRBJ2-7
clone size: NA
V gene: TRBV7-9
D gene: NA
CDR3 protein: CASSSKVQGDYEQYF
CDR3 DNA: TGTGCCAGCAGTTCTAAGGTCCAGGGCGACTACGAGCAGTACTTC

J gene: TRBJ1-1
clone size: NA
V gene: TRBV20-1
D gene: NA
CDR3 protein: CSASRPGQLAFF
CDR3 DNA: TGCAGTGCTAGTCGGCCCGGACAGTTGGCTTTCTTT

J gene: TRBJ2-7
clone size: few
V gene: TRBV6-1
D gene: NA
CDR3 protein: CASSAVTEQYF
CDR3 DNA: TGTGCCAGCTCCGCTGTCACCGAGCAGTACTTC

J gene: TRBJ2-7
clone size: many
V gene: TRBV12-3/TRBV12-4
D gene: TRBD1
CDR3 protein: CASRRRDSISYEQYF
CDR3 DNA: TGTGCCAGCAGACGCCGGGACAGTATTTCCTACGAGCAGTACTTC

J gene: TRBJ1-1
clone size: few
V gene: TRBV5-1
D gene: NA
CDR3 protein: CASSLVAGDTEAFF
CDR3 DNA: TGCGCCAGCAGCTTGGTGGCAGGGGACACTGAAGCTTTCTTT

J gene: TRBJ2-1
clone size: many
V gene: TRBV28
D gene: TRBD1
CDR3 protein: CASSSFHRGSREQFF
CDR3 DNA: TGTGCCAGCAGTTCCTTTCACAGGGGAAGTCGTGAGCAGTTCTTC

J gene: TRBJ2-2
clone size: NA
V gene: TRBV7-9
D gene: NA
CDR3 protein: CASSAAGVAFTGELFF
CDR3 DNA: TGTGCCAGCAGCGCCGCAGGGGTTGCCTTCACCGGGGAGCTGTTTTTT

J gene: TRBJ2-3
clone size: NA
V gene: TRBV4-2
D gene: NA
CDR3 protein: CASSQDRGTDTQYF
CDR3 DNA: TGTGCCAGCAGCCAAGATCGGGGCACAGATACGCAGTATTTT

J gene: TRBJ2-7
clone size: few
V gene: TRBV5-1
D gene: NA
CDR3 protein: CASSIGGPRYEQYF
CDR3 DNA: TGCGCCAGCAGCATCGGAGGGCCGCGTTACGAGCAGTACTTC

J gene: TRBJ2-2
clone size: many
V gene: TRBV6-5
D gene: TRBD1
CDR3 protein: CASSSTGGTGELFF
CDR3 DNA: TGTGCCAGCAGTTCGACAGGGGGCACCGGGGAGCTGTTTTTT